Each of the 28 T cell receptor beta chains below was sequenced from the same sample in a study of tumor and adjacent non-tumor tissue in lung cancer. The template was RNA from unsorted bulk tissue. Distant lung tissue was collected more than 3 cm away from the tumor edge. Three rounds of nested PCR, following a modified ARM-PCR protocol, produced the TCRbeta library. TCRdb reprocessed the multiplex PCR reads via MiXCR and lists one record per CDR3 protein. Of 48,000 or so distinct CDR3 sequences listed, about two thirds are singletons. What was sequenced was distant non-tumor lung tissue. Every receptor here comes from an older woman with non-small cell lung cancer.

In the case of this clonotype: The conserved closing phenylalanine or tryptophan is absent in this CDR3, likely reflecting a read error. V is TRBV29-1 and J is TRBJ2-1, with D possibly being TRBD1 or TRBD2 (5 bases each). Germline V gives CDR1 SQVTM, CDR2 ANQGSEA. The CDR3 is 16 amino acids. V lost 8 bases and J lost 7, with 27 bases in between. CDR3 DNA: TGCAGCCTCGTGGTCGGGGCTCAACATTTTTTAAATGAGCAGTTCTTA. This encodes CSLVVGAQHFLNEQFL.

This chain connects TRBV5-5 to TRBJ1-5, with TRBD1 matching over 7 bases. CDR1 SGHKS and CDR2 YYEKEE come from the germline V gene (reference sequence). This CDR3 region has 15 residues. The trim removed 3 bases at V and 6 bases at J, leaving 9 bases unmatched. Written as DNA, the CDR3 is TGTGCCAGCAGCTATGACAGGGCGAGGGGTCAGCCCCAGCATTTT. This gives the protein CASSYDRARGQPQHF.

Turning to this clonotype: A read error may explain this, as a much larger clone is one base away. The chain recombines TRBV5-6 with TRBJ1-6; D remains unclear. The CDR3 loop spans 12 amino acids. Germline CDR1 is SGHDT and CDR2 is YYEEEE. The DNA of the CDR3 is TGTGTCAGCAGCGCATACCCTTCACCCCTCCACTTT. It is translated as CVSSAYPSPLHF.

This chain joins TRBV20-1 and TRBJ1-3; D possibly corresponds to TRBD1 (5 bases). The CDR3 spans 15 residues. The V and J ends lost 0 bases and 2 bases respectively, with 11 bases between them. In germline, CDR1 is DFQATT, CDR2 SNEGSKA (reference sequence). The CDR3 region has the DNA TGCAGTGCTAGAGATCAGGACACCCCTGGAAACACCATATATTTT. This encodes CSARDQDTPGNTIYF.

Many counts were recorded for this clonotype. V is TRBV5-1 and J is TRBJ2-4; perhaps TRBD2 as D (6 bases). The CDR3 has 14 amino acids. Germline V gene sequence: CDR1 SGHRS, CDR2 YFSETQ. V lost 3 bases and J lost 9, with 16 bases in between. Written as DNA, the CDR3 is TGCGCCAGCAGCTCCCGAGGTAGCGGCACCATTCAGTACTTC. Translated: CASSSRGSGTIQYF.

In this sample, this clonotype turned up a few times. The genes are TRBV12-3 or TRBV12-4 and TRBJ1-4; D ambiguous. The V end was cut by 1 base, the J end by 6 bases, with 3 bases between. The CDR3 is made up of 12 amino acids. The CDR3 DNA sequence: TGTGCCAGCAGTTTAGTTGATGAAAAACTGTTTTTT. It translates to CASSLVDEKLFF.

As concerns this clonotype: A much larger clonotype is one base distant, so this may be a read error. This rearrangement joins TRBV5-6 to TRBJ1-4, with TRBD1 identical over 7 bases. The CDR3 consists of 15 residues. In germline, CDR1 is SGHDT, CDR2 YYEEEE. The chain's CDR3 is CARSSEGGDDEKLFF. The CDR3, as DNA: TGTGCCAGGAGCTCTGAAGGGGGCGATGATGAAAAACTGTTTTTT.

Points on this clonotype: The junction shows a germline mismatch at one end, possibly a read error. The chain joins TRBV4-1 to TRBJ2-7; TRBD2 agrees at 8 bases. This CDR3 spans 16 amino acids. Germline lookup yields CDR1 MGHRA and CDR2 YSYEKL. DNA of the CDR3: TGCGCCAGCAGCCAAGATCGGGTTAGCGGGATCAACGAACAGTACTTC. Its protein product is CASSQDRVSGINEQYF.

This clonotype was counted between two and nine times. The chain carries TRBV20-1 and TRBJ1-2; D is ambiguous. CDR1 DFQATT and CDR2 SNEGSKA come from the germline V gene (reference sequence). V was cut by 6 bases and J by 8 bases, with 10 bases left in between. CDR3 length: 10 residues. CDR3 DNA sequence: TGCAGTGCCCGTCCCGTGGGCTACACCTTC. This codes for CSARPVGYTF.

The rearrangement joins TRBV4-1 to TRBJ2-3; D might be TRBD2 (5 bases). This CDR3 contains 14 residues. The germline CDR1 and CDR2 sequences are MGHRA and YSYEKL. In nucleotides, the CDR3 is TGCACCAACAGCCAAGAAGGGAGAACAGATACGCAGTATTTT. Its translation is CTNSQEGRTDTQYF.

The chain's CDR3 is CASSHTGLEGHHSEQFF. CDR3 bases: TGCGCCAGCAGCCATACAGGACTAGAGGGCCATCACAGTGAGCAGTTCTTC. The V and J genes are TRBV4-1 and TRBJ2-1; TRBD2 matches at 7 bases. Looked up from germline, CDR1 is MGHRA and CDR2 is YSYEKL. The CDR3 has 17 residues. Trimming at V came to 3 bases and at J to 9 bases, leaving 17 bases not matched to a gene.

Concerning this clonotype itself: This may come from a read error, since a much larger clone is one base off. V is TRBV28 and J is TRBJ1-1; D may be TRBD1 (6 bases). Trimming took 2 bases from V and 3 from J, leaving 10 bases between them. Looked up from germline, CDR1 is MDHEN and CDR2 is SYDVKM. The CDR3 extends over 14 amino acids. In DNA form, the CDR3 reads TGTGCCAGCAGTTTAACAGGGAAGGACACTGAAGCTTTCTTT. It yields the protein CASSLTGKDTEAFF.

DNA of the CDR3: TGTGTCTTCAGCGCCGGGACAGGGGGTAACTATGGCTACACCTTC. Encoded protein: CVFSAGTGGNYGYTF. The rearrangement uses TRBV10-3 and TRBJ1-2, with 11 bases aligning to TRBD1. The CDR3 has 15 residues. Germline-derived CDR1 and CDR2 are ENHRY and SYGVKD.

J is TRBJ1-1 and V is TRBV4-1; tentatively, D is TRBD1 (5 bases). The CDR3 length is 15 residues. Germline CDR1 is MGHRA and CDR2 is YSYEKL. The V end was cut by 9 bases, the J end by 1 base, with 18 bases between. The CDR3 is CASGQSGGQNTEAFF. CDR3 bases: TGCGCCAGTGGCCAATCTGGCGGACAGAACACTGAAGCTTTCTTT.

Regarding this clonotype: With a much larger clone just one base away, this may be a read error. In this CDR3 the conserved last residue, phenylalanine or tryptophan, is missing, so a read error is likely. The chain carries TRBV20-1 and TRBJ2-1; D is perhaps TRBD2 (5 bases). V was pared by 6 bases and J by 1 base, with 13 bases between. The germline V gene has CDR1 DFQATT and CDR2 SNEGSKA (reference sequence). This CDR3 has 14 amino acids. CDR3 region: CSAWTPSSYNEQFY. Written as DNA, the CDR3 is TGCAGTGCGTGGACTCCCTCTTCCTACAATGAGCAGTTCTAC.

About this clonotype: A junction boundary mismatches the germline segment, possibly from a read error. The rearrangement links TRBV11-3 to TRBJ2-1; possibly TRBD1 for D (5 bases). Looked up from germline, CDR1 is SGHNT and CDR2 is YENEEA. The CDR3 totals 14 residues. The CDR3 DNA reads as TGTGCCAGTAGCTTGGAGTCAGAGGACAATGAGCAGTTCTTT. Its translation is CASSLESEDNEQFF.

This clonotype occurred a few times. A read error may account for a junction end that differs from germline. J is TRBJ2-7 and V is TRBV7-9, with TRBD1 identical over 7 bases. Germline loops: CDR1 SEHNR, CDR2 FQNEAQ (reference sequence). The CDR3 spans 14 residues. In DNA form, the CDR3 reads TGTGCCAGCAGCTCCCGGGGAGACAGGGACGAGCAAAACTTC. Its translation is CASSSRGDRDEQNF. Based on the CDR3 plus reference TRBV7-9 and TRBJ2-7, the full variable domain is DTGVSQNPRHKITKRGQNVTFRCDPISEHNRLYWYRQTLGQGPEFLTYFQNEAQLEKSRLLSDRFSAERPKGSFSTLEIQRTEQGDSAMYLCASSSRGDRDEQNFGPGTRLTVT.

A few counts support this clonotype. The CDR3 carries no conserved terminal phenylalanine or tryptophan, so it likely arises from a read error. This chain's CDR3 is CAGARGGYTDTQYS. DNA for the CDR3: TGTGCCGGTGCCCGGGGGGGGTACACAGATACGCAGTATTCT. The chain employs TRBV12-3 or TRBV12-4 and TRBJ2-3, with 8 bases lining up with TRBD2. V shed 11 bases, J shed 2 bases, and the junction held 9 bases outside the gene matches. CDR3 length equals 14 residues.

Worth noting for this clonotype: This may arise from a read error, as a much more abundant clone is one base away. The gene calls are TRBV12-3 or TRBV12-4 and TRBJ2-2; D not certain. The CDR3 spans 13 residues. Trimming pared 1 base from V and 5 bases from J, leaving 5 bases between. The chain's CDR3 is CASSLGQTGELFF. CDR3 sequence (DNA): TGTGCCAGCAGTTTAGGACAAACCGGGGAGCTGTTTTTT.

Notes on this clonotype: One end of the junction varies from germline; a read error may be responsible. V usage is TRBV10-3 and J usage is TRBJ2-2; D unresolved. The CDR3 consists of 12 residues. The germline V gene encodes CDR1 ENHRY and CDR2 SYGVKD. This chain's CDR3 is CAIIREAAELLF. In DNA form, the CDR3 reads TGTGCCATCATACGAGAGGCCGCGGAGCTGTTATTT.

This clonotype has just a few counts. A much larger clone sits a single nucleotide away, making a read error possible. This chain uses TRBV6-5 with TRBJ2-1, with 7 positions matching TRBD1. Per the germline V gene, CDR1 is MNHEY and CDR2 is SVGAGI. With V trimmed by 6 bases and J by 8 bases, 7 bases remained unmatched. The CDR3 has 13 amino acids. For the CDR3, the DNA is TGTGCCAGCAGCGGGACAGCATCAGATGAGCAGTTCTTC. Translation gives CASSGTASDEQFF.

Turning to this clonotype: The junction and the germline gene differ at one end; a read error may be behind it. V gene TRBV29-1 combines with J gene TRBJ2-4; D not certain. The CDR3 consists of 15 residues. CDR1 and CDR2 (germline): SQVTM, ANQGSEA. Written as DNA, the CDR3 is TGCAGCGTTGAAGCCCCGGGTATAGTCAAAAACATTGAGTACTTC. Translation: CSVEAPGIVKNIEYF.

This clonotype was found many times. The chain uses TRBV14 and TRBJ1-1; D unresolved. V dropped 4 bases and J dropped 0 bases, with 6 bases sitting between them. Germline V gene data show CDR1 as SGHDN and CDR2 as FVKESK. The CDR3 has 13 residues. The CDR3 region has the DNA TGTGCCAGCAGCCCGACGGTGAACACTGAAGCTTTCTTT. Translated: CASSPTVNTEAFF. The complete variable domain, with remaining parts taken from reference TRBV14 and TRBJ1-1, reads EAGVTQFPSHSVIEKGQTVTLRCDPISGHDNLYWYRRVMGKEIKFLLHFVKESKQDESGMPNNRFLAERTGGTYSTLKVQPAELEDSGVYFCASSPTVNTEAFFGQGTRLTVV.

The rearrangement links TRBV7-9 to TRBJ2-3; D unclear. The CDR3 is made up of 13 amino acids. Germline V gene sequence: CDR1 SEHNR, CDR2 FQNEAQ (reference sequence). The CDR3 spells CVAMLGDVDTQYF. The CDR3, as DNA: TGTGTCGCCATGTTGGGTGATGTGGATACGCAGTATTTT.

The chain employs TRBV29-1 and TRBJ2-1, with 9 bases lining up with TRBD2. With V trimmed by 6 bases and J by 8 bases, 20 bases remained unmatched. Germline CDR1 reads SQVTM; CDR2 reads ANQGSEA. The CDR3 runs to 17 residues. The chain's CDR3 is CSVPSGISGRTGHEQFF. The CDR3 DNA follows: TGCAGCGTGCCATCCGGGATTAGCGGGAGAACGGGCCATGAGCAGTTCTTC.

This clonotype was detected many times. This rearrangement joins TRBV12-3 or TRBV12-4 to TRBJ2-2, with no clear D. V was shortened by 6 bases and J by 0 bases, with 11 bases between the two germline ends. This CDR3 spans 15 amino acids. Here the CDR3 DNA reads TGTGCCAGCAGACCTCCACTAACGAACACCGGGGAGCTGTTTTTT. This encodes CASRPPLTNTGELFF.

Worth noting for this clonotype: With a much larger clone just one base away, this may be a read error. The chain is built from TRBV5-1 and TRBJ2-5, with 7 bases lining up with TRBD1. The CDR3 length is 14 residues. Germline values: CDR1 SGHRS, CDR2 YFSETQ. V was pared by 3 bases and J by 5 bases, with 7 bases of the junction left unmatched. DNA for the CDR3: TGCGCCAGCAGCTGGGGGAACAGGGGCGAGACCCAGTACTTC. Protein product: CASSWGNRGETQYF.

This rearrangement joins TRBV6-1 to TRBJ1-4; TRBD1 is a possible D gene (6 bases). Germline assignment: CDR1 MNHNS and CDR2 SASEGT. The length of the CDR3 is 14 residues. V was cut by 5 bases and J by 7 bases, with 14 bases left in between. In nucleotides, the CDR3 is TGTGCCAGCAGTTCAGTACAGGGTATTGAAAAACTGTTTTTT. Amino acids: CASSSVQGIEKLFF.